These 21 T cell receptor beta chains were all obtained from the same sample, sequenced in a study of T cell responses to AZD1222 COVID-19 vaccine. Sequencing was performed with immunoSEQ multiplex PCR; in TCRdb, only in-frame clones are kept and a portion is missing. The sample gives 250,000 to 300,000 clones, 94% of which show up once; less than 0.6% is in the top ten. The sample here was peripheral blood, taken 28 days after the second AZD1222 dose. The receptors shown here come from an adult who received the AZD1222 COVID-19 vaccine.

This sequence joins TRBV2 and TRBJ2-7; D is tentatively TRBD1 or TRBD2 (6 bases each). The germline V gene has CDR1 SNHLY and CDR2 FYNNEI. V lost 6 bases to trimming and J lost 5 bases, with 11 bases between them. The CDR3 is made up of 12 amino acids. This CDR3 is CASRTGGHEQYF. As DNA, the CDR3 is TGTGCCAGCAGGACAGGAGGGCACGAGCAGTACTTC.

V usage is TRBV19 and J usage is TRBJ1-2; D gene uncertain. Germline CDR1 LNHDA, CDR2 SQIVND (reference sequence). The CDR3 spans 12 residues. V was trimmed by 5 bases and J by 5 bases, leaving 9 bases between them. The chain's CDR3 is CASSPRSYGYTF. DNA for the CDR3: TGTGCCAGTAGTCCCAGGTCTTATGGCTACACCTTC.

This clone appeared once. The chain carries TRBV5-6 and TRBJ2-7; tentatively, D is TRBD2 (5 bases). The CDR3 runs 14 residues. The germline V gene encodes CDR1 SGHDT and CDR2 YYEEEE. V dropped 2 bases and J dropped 2 bases, with 11 bases sitting between them. In DNA, the CDR3 is TGTGCCAGCAGCTTCGGACTTATCACCTACGAGCAGTACTTC. Encoded protein: CASSFGLITYEQYF.

This clone was counted a single time. The gene calls are TRBV6-1 and TRBJ1-1; 8 bases agree with TRBD1. CDR3 length: 14 residues. The trim removed 3 bases at V and 4 bases at J, leaving 4 bases unmatched. CDR1 is MNHNS, CDR2 SASEGT, per germline. The DNA for the CDR3 is TGTGCCAGCAGTGAGGCAGGGGGCATCACTGAAGCTTTCTTT. Translated: CASSEAGGITEAFF.

This chain connects TRBV6-1 to TRBJ2-7, with 7 positions matching TRBD2. This CDR3 contains 15 residues. Trimming removed 2 bases from V and 1 base from J; junction bases left unmatched: 5. Germline lookup yields CDR1 MNHNS and CDR2 SASEGT. CDR3 protein: CASSEIGGSSYEQYF. CDR3 in DNA: TGTGCCAGCAGTGAAATCGGCGGGAGTTCCTACGAGCAGTACTTC.

The V call is TRBV28, the J call TRBJ2-1; D is perhaps TRBD2 (6 bases). CDR3 size: 14 residues. Looked up from germline, CDR1 is MDHEN and CDR2 is SYDVKM. V shed 6 bases and J shed 10 bases, with 19 bases lying between them. In DNA form, the CDR3 reads TGTGCCAGCAGCCCCGGGACTCCGCCAGGGGAGCAGTTCTTC. Translation gives CASSPGTPPGEQFF.

The rearrangement joins TRBV2 to TRBJ1-1; no reliable D call. The CDR3 has 11 residues. V was shortened by 6 bases and J by 11 bases, with 13 bases between the two germline ends. CDR1 and CDR2 from the germline V gene are SNHLY and FYNNEI. The CDR3 DNA follows: TGTGCCAGCAGCTCCGGCCCCTCGGCTTTCTTT. Translation gives CASSSGPSAFF. The variable domain in full, completed from reference TRBV2 and TRBJ1-1, reads EPEVTQTPSHQVTQMGQEVILRCVPISNHLYFYWYRQILGQKVEFLVSFYNNEISEKSEIFDDQFSVERPDGSNFTLKIRSTKLEDSAMYFCASSSGPSAFFGQGTRLTVV.

The rearrangement links TRBV27 to TRBJ1-6; 7 bases fit TRBD1. There are 15 residues in the CDR3. Germline CDR1 MNHEY, CDR2 SMNVEV (reference sequence). V lost 1 base, J lost 7 bases, and 4 bases stayed unmatched. The CDR3 spells CASSLLGQTNSPLHF. The CDR3 DNA reads as TGTGCCAGCAGTTTATTGGGACAGACCAATTCACCCCTCCACTTT.

This sequence joins TRBV28 and TRBJ2-5, with a tentative D call TRBD2 (5 bases). CDR3 length: 13 residues. From germline, CDR1 is MDHEN and CDR2 SYDVKM. V gave up 2 bases and J gave up 7 bases, with 11 bases separating them. As DNA, the CDR3 is TGTGCCAGCAGTTTACTCCTCCGGGGGACCCAGTACTTC. Amino acids: CASSLLLRGTQYF.

The sample holds one count of this clone. V and J are TRBV28 and TRBJ2-2; 8 bases match TRBD1. Germline lookup yields CDR1 MDHEN and CDR2 SYDVKM. Unmatched junction bases numbered 9, after V lost 5 bases and J lost 4 bases. The CDR3 has 16 residues. This CDR3 reads CASSTRAGGITGELFF. Here the CDR3 DNA reads TGTGCCAGCAGTACGAGGGCAGGGGGCATCACCGGGGAGCTGTTTTTT.

CDR3: CASSLDPTGLDYGYTF. As DNA, the CDR3 is TGCGCCAGCAGCTTGGATCCGACAGGCCTGGACTATGGCTACACCTTC. The rearrangement joins TRBV5-1 to TRBJ1-2; D possibly corresponds to TRBD1 (6 bases). The CDR3 is 16 amino acids. CDR1 and CDR2 (germline): SGHRS, YFSETQ. V was pared by 0 bases and J by 3 bases, with 15 bases between. Combining the CDR3 with reference TRBV5-1 and TRBJ1-2 gives the whole variable domain KAGVTQTPRYLIKTRGQQVTLSCSPISGHRSVSWYQQTPGQGLQFLFEYFSETQRNKGNFPGRFSGRQFSNSRSEMNVSTLELGDSALYLCASSLDPTGLDYGYTFGSGTRLTVV.

The chain couples TRBV15 to TRBJ1-4; the D is unclear. The germline CDR1 and CDR2 sequences are LNHNV and YYDKDF (reference sequence). The CDR3 contains 18 residues. V lost 5 bases, J lost 8 bases, and 27 bases lay in between. CDR3 in amino acids: CATSSGSLTQSPWEKLFF. The CDR3 DNA is TGTGCCACCAGCTCTGGTTCCCTTACGCAGTCCCCTTGGGAAAAACTGTTTTTT.

The rearrangement joins TRBV3-1 (or the pseudogene TRBV3-2) to TRBJ1-2; D is possibly TRBD1 (6 bases). V shed 1 base and J shed 4 bases, with 16 bases lying between them. Germline V CDR1 and CDR2: LGHDT, YNNKEL (reference sequence). The CDR3 has 16 residues. The CDR3: CASSQGGGGVSYGYTF. In nucleotides, the CDR3 is TGTGCCAGCAGCCAAGGAGGGGGGGGAGTCTCCTATGGCTACACCTTC.

In nucleotides, the CDR3 is TGTGCCAGCAGCTTTGGACGGTTCTACGAGCAGTACTTC. This encodes CASSFGRFYEQYF. The rearrangement uses TRBV7-8 and TRBJ2-7; D gene ambiguous. Trimming shortened V by 3 bases and J by 3 bases, and 9 bases separated the two germline ends. Germline values: CDR1 SGHVS, CDR2 FQNEAQ. This CDR3 comprises 13 residues. The whole variable domain, remainder taken from reference TRBV7-8 and TRBJ2-7, is GAGVSQSPRYKVAKRGQDVALRCDPISGHVSLFWYQQALGQGPEFLTYFQNEAQLDKSGLPSDRFFAERPEGSVSTLKIQRTQQEDSAVYLCASSFGRFYEQYFGPGTRLTVT.

The chain has TRBV7-2 and TRBJ2-2; 8 bases fit TRBD1. V trimming: 4 bases; J trimming: 5 bases; junction bases outside the gene matches: 9. CDR3 length: 16 residues. The V gene's germline CDR1 is SGHTA and CDR2 FQGNSA. The CDR3 region is CASSSSWTGLTGELFF. CDR3 coding DNA: TGTGCCAGCAGCTCGAGCTGGACAGGGTTAACCGGGGAGCTGTTTTTT. Full variable domain (outside the CDR3, taken from reference TRBV7-2 and TRBJ2-2): GAGVSQSPSNKVTEKGKDVELRCDPISGHTALYWYRQSLGQGLEFLIYFQGNSAPDKSGLPSDRFSAERTGGSVSTLTIQRTQQEDSAVYLCASSSSWTGLTGELFFGEGSRLTVL.

Comments on this clone: The sample contains more than one DNA sequence encoding this CDR3. This chain links TRBV2 with TRBJ1-5, with D unclear. Germline assignment: CDR1 SNHLY and CDR2 FYNNEI. Trimming cost V 6 bases and J 1 base, with 4 bases left between them. The CDR3 has 12 amino acids. The DNA of the CDR3 is TGTGCCAGCAGCCTGAGCAATCAGCCCCAGCATTTT. Its protein product is CASSLSNQPQHF.

The chain is built from TRBV11-3 and TRBJ1-4; D gene unclear. The CDR3 extends over 10 amino acids. CDR1 and CDR2 (germline): SGHNT, YENEEA. V gave up 10 bases and J gave up 8 bases, with 8 bases separating them. The CDR3 DNA follows: TGTGCCAACATCGGGGAAAAACTGTTTTTT. Protein product: CANIGEKLFF.

The chain employs TRBV30 and TRBJ2-7, with 9 bases aligning to TRBD1. The CDR3 is 13 residues long. CDR1 is GTSNPN, CDR2 SVGIG, per germline (reference sequence). The V and J ends lost 3 bases and 2 bases, in that order; junction bases with no gene match: 2. CDR3 nucleotides: TGTGCCTGGAGGACAGGGGGGACCTACGAGCAGTACTTC. Its protein is CAWRTGGTYEQYF.

This rearrangement joins TRBV3-1 (or the pseudogene TRBV3-2) to TRBJ2-1; 15 bases align to TRBD2. With V trimmed by 5 bases and J by 7 bases, 6 bases remained unmatched. Germline CDR1 and CDR2: LGHDT and YNNKEL (reference sequence). This CDR3 region has 16 residues. The CDR3 region has the DNA TGTGCCAGCAGCTTTCCCGGGACTAGCGGGAGGAATGAGCAGTTCTTC. Translated, it gives CASSFPGTSGRNEQFF.

The rearrangement joins TRBV13 to TRBJ2-1; 13 bases match TRBD2. Germline CDR1 is PRHDT and CDR2 is FYEKMQ (reference sequence). This CDR3 is 15 amino acids long. J gave up 15 bases and V 4 bases, and 12 bases lay outside the gene matches. The CDR3 sequence is CASSSSGLAGSGGFF. The CDR3 coding sequence is TGTGCCAGCAGCTCTTCGGGACTAGCGGGGTCCGGGGGGTTCTTC.

The J gene is TRBJ2-3, the V gene TRBV2; D is undetermined. Germline V gives CDR1 SNHLY, CDR2 FYNNEI. Trimming left V 7 bases short and J 7 bases short, with 18 bases between. The CDR3 length is 14 residues. CDR3 sequence reads: CASTGAVGGNTQYF. DNA for the CDR3: TGTGCCAGCACGGGCGCGGTCGGTGGAAATACGCAGTATTTT.